This T cell receptor beta chain derives from a study of T cell responses to AZD1222 COVID-19 vaccine. This CDR3 has 13 residues. The germline CDR1 and CDR2 sequences are MNHEY and SVGAGI. The V end was cut by 10 bases, the J end by 3 bases, with 13 bases between. Profiled with immunoSEQ multiplex PCR; TCRdb holds only in-frame clones, not every one. The repertoire consists of approximately 77,000 clones, with approximately 83% occurring once and the leading ten covering more than 3%. This receptor was obtained from an adult who received the AZD1222 COVID-19 vaccine. The chain couples TRBV6-5 to TRBJ1-5; D not resolved. Here the sequenced sample was peripheral blood, taken 28 days after the second AZD1222 dose. This chain's CDR3 is CAISRGPNQPQHF. CDR3 coding DNA: TGTGCCATCTCACGCGGGCCCAATCAGCCCCAGCATTTT.